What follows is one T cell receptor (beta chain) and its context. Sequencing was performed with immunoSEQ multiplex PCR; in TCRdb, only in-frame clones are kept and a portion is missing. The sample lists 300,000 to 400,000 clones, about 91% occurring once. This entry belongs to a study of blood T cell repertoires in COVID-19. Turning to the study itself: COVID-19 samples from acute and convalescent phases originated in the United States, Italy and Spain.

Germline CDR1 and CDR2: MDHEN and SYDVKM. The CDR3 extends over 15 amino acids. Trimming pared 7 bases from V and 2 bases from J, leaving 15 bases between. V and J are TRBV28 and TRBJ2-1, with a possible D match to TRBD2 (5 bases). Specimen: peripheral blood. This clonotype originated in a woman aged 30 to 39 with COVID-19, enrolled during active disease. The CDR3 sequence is CASTDRDGAYNEQFF. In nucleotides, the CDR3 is TGTGCCAGCACCGACCGGGATGGGGCCTACAATGAGCAGTTCTTC.